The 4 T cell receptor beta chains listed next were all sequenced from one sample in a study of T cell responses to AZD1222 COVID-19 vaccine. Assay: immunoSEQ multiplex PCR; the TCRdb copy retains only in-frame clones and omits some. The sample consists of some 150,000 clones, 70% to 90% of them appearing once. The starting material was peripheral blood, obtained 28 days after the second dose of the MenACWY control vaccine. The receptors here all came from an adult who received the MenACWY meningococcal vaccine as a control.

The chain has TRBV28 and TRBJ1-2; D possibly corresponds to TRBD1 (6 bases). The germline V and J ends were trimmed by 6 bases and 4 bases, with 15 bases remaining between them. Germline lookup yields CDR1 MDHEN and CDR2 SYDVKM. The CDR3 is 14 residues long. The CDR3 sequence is CASSTQGRSYGYTF. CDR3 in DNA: TGTGCCAGCAGCACACAGGGTAGAAGCTATGGCTACACCTTC.

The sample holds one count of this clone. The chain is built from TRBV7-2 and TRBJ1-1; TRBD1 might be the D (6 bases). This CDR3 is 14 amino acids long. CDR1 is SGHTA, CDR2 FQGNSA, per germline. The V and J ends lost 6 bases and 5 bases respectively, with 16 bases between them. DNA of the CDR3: TGTGCCAGCAGTCGCGGGGGCGCGAGAACTGAAGCTTTCTTT. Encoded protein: CASSRGGARTEAFF.

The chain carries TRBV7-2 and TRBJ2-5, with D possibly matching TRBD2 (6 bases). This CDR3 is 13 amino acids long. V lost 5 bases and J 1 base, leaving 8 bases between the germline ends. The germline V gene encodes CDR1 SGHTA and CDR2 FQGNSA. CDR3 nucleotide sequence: TGTGCCAGCAGCCGGGGGTCCCAAGAGACCCAGTACTTC. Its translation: CASSRGSQETQYF.

This chain's CDR3 is CASRILDRETDTQYF. CDR3 nucleotides: TGTGCCAGTAGGATACTAGACCGAGAAACAGATACGCAGTATTTT. The rearrangement uses TRBV19 and TRBJ2-3, with a possible D match to TRBD2 (5 bases). This CDR3 region has 15 residues. Per the germline V gene, CDR1 is LNHDA and CDR2 is SQIVND (reference sequence). Trimming stripped 6 bases from V and 3 bases from J, with 16 bases between.